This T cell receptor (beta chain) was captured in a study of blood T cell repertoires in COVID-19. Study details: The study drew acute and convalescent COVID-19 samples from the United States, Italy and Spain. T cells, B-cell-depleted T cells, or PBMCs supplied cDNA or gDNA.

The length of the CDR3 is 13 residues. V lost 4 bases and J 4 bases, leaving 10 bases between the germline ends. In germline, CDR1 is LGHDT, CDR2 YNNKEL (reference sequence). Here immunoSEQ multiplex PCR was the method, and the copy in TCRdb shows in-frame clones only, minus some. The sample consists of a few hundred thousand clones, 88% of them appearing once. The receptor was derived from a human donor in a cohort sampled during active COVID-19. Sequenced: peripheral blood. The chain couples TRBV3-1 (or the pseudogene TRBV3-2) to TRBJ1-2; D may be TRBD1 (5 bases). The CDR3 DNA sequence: TGTGCCAGCAGCCCCCTGGGGCCCTATGGCTACACCTTC. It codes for CASSPLGPYGYTF.